This TCR beta chain comes out of a study of T-cell memory formation after mild COVID-19. Findings of the study overall: Later expanders leaned toward CD4+, whereas clones contracting from day 15 to 85 were balanced CD4/CD8. Within pre-infection memory, some responding clones were found, suggesting cross-reactive memory joined.

The germline gives CDR1 LGHNA, CDR2 YNFKEQ. The CDR3 loop spans 14 amino acids. V dropped 1 base and J dropped 7; count of bases not matched to a gene: 3. TCRdb reprocessed the 5' RACE reads with MiXCR, giving one entry per CDR3 protein. The sample comprises about 160,000 distinct CDR3 sequences, roughly 31% of which are singletons, and 12% rests with the top ten. Of note for this clonotype: The antigen remains unidentified.

The clonotype originates from an adult woman who had mild COVID-19 (a few samples of this study predate the infection). Cell type and time point are not known. The genes are TRBV4-2 and TRBJ2-1; 8 bases line up with TRBD2. The sample taken for sequencing was PBMCs or a T cell subset sorted from them (not recorded which). CDR3 nucleotides: TGTGCCAGCAGCCAAGGAGCGGGGGATAATGAGCAGTTCTTC. This encodes CASSQGAGDNEQFF.